This is a list of T cell receptor beta chains from one sample in a study of blood T cell repertoires in COVID-19. Sequencing was performed with immunoSEQ multiplex PCR; in TCRdb, only in-frame clones are kept and a portion is missing. Of 150,000 to 180,000 clones listed, about 89% are singletons. Sample: peripheral blood. The origin of the receptors is a man over 45 with acute or convalescent COVID-19. Each CDR3 is given with its conserved first and last residue. Fields, in order: J gene, V gene, D gene, clone size, CDR3 protein, CDR3 DNA. D genes are given only for firm matches. Clone sizes are given selectively: once, few, many, or a class where the clone is expanded.

J gene: TRBJ2-2
V gene: TRBV30
D gene: .
clone size: .
CDR3 protein: CAWRGAPNTGELFF
CDR3 DNA: TGTGCCTGGAGAGGAGCGCCGAACACCGGGGAGCTGTTTTTT

J gene: TRBJ1-6
V gene: TRBV28
D gene: TRBD1
clone size: .
CDR3 protein: CASSLGTGRNSPLHF
CDR3 DNA: TGTGCCAGCAGTTTGGGGACAGGCCGGAATTCACCCCTCCACTTT

J gene: TRBJ1-5
V gene: TRBV6-2/TRBV6-3
D gene: .
clone size: .
CDR3 protein: CASSLGGMQPQHF
CDR3 DNA: TGTGCCAGCAGTCTGGGGGGAATGCAGCCCCAGCATTTT

J gene: TRBJ2-5
V gene: TRBV6-2/TRBV6-3
D gene: TRBD1
clone size: .
CDR3 protein: CASSQTGTARETQYF
CDR3 DNA: TGTGCCAGCAGTCAAACCGGGACAGCAAGGGAGACCCAGTACTTC

J gene: TRBJ2-7
V gene: TRBV30
D gene: .
clone size: .
CDR3 protein: CAWSGLGRLFSYEQYF
CDR3 DNA: TGTGCCTGGAGTGGATTGGGCAGGCTATTCTCCTACGAGCAGTACTTC

J gene: TRBJ1-5
V gene: TRBV28
D gene: TRBD1
clone size: .
CDR3 protein: CASSSKWSGGLNQPQHF
CDR3 DNA: TGTGCCAGCAGTTCCAAATGGTCAGGGGGCCTCAATCAGCCCCAGCATTTT

J gene: TRBJ1-6
V gene: TRBV19
D gene: .
clone size: .
CDR3 protein: CASTQVGGNSPLHF
CDR3 DNA: TGTGCCAGTACCCAAGTCGGAGGCAATTCACCCCTCCACTTT

J gene: TRBJ2-7
V gene: TRBV27
D gene: TRBD1
clone size: .
CDR3 protein: CASSLFPRTGTVYEQYF
CDR3 DNA: TGTGCCAGCAGTTTATTTCCTCGGACAGGGACGGTGTACGAGCAGTACTTC

J gene: TRBJ1-6
V gene: TRBV4-2
D gene: .
clone size: .
CDR3 protein: CASSQDRNSPLHF
CDR3 DNA: TGTGCCAGCAGCCAAGATCGGAATTCACCCCTCCACTTT

J gene: TRBJ2-5
V gene: TRBV12-3/TRBV12-4
D gene: .
clone size: .
CDR3 protein: CASSSGGETQYF
CDR3 DNA: TGTGCCAGCAGTTCGGGCGGGGAGACCCAGTACTTC

J gene: TRBJ1-4
V gene: TRBV30
D gene: .
clone size: .
CDR3 protein: CAWSAGGTNEKLFF
CDR3 DNA: TGTGCCTGGAGTGCCGGGGGAACTAATGAAAAACTGTTTTTT

J gene: TRBJ1-1
V gene: TRBV4-2
D gene: TRBD1
clone size: .
CDR3 protein: CASSQEKTGRTEAFF
CDR3 DNA: TGTGCCAGCAGCCAAGAAAAGACAGGGCGAACTGAAGCTTTCTTT

J gene: TRBJ2-5
V gene: TRBV19
D gene: TRBD1
clone size: .
CDR3 protein: CASRQTGEETQYF
CDR3 DNA: TGTGCCAGTAGACAGACAGGGGAAGAGACCCAGTACTTC

J gene: TRBJ2-3
V gene: TRBV5-5
D gene: TRBD2
clone size: once
CDR3 protein: CASSTGTSGGPRTDTQYF
CDR3 DNA: TGTGCCAGCAGCACCGGGACTAGCGGGGGGCCTCGCACAGATACGCAGTATTTT

J gene: TRBJ2-2
V gene: TRBV7-9
D gene: .
clone size: .
CDR3 protein: CASSLPLGAWGTGELFF
CDR3 DNA: TGTGCCAGCAGCTTACCCTTGGGGGCCTGGGGCACCGGGGAGCTGTTTTTT

J gene: TRBJ2-1
V gene: TRBV7-6
D gene: .
clone size: .
CDR3 protein: CASSLASSLPYNEQFF
CDR3 DNA: TGTGCCAGCAGCTTAGCCTCTAGCCTACCCTACAATGAGCAGTTCTTC

J gene: TRBJ1-6
V gene: TRBV19
D gene: TRBD1
clone size: .
CDR3 protein: CASSIGQGANSPLHF
CDR3 DNA: TGTGCCAGTAGTATAGGTCAGGGGGCGAATTCACCCCTCCACTTT

J gene: TRBJ2-1
V gene: TRBV27
D gene: TRBD2
clone size: few
CDR3 protein: CASRPTSGRAFLNEQFF
CDR3 DNA: TGTGCCAGCAGACCTACTAGCGGGAGGGCCTTTCTCAATGAGCAGTTCTTC

J gene: TRBJ1-5
V gene: TRBV28
D gene: .
clone size: .
CDR3 protein: CASRNIQGPRGQPQHF
CDR3 DNA: TGTGCCAGCAGAAACATCCAGGGACCGCGGGGTCAGCCCCAGCATTTT

J gene: TRBJ1-4
V gene: TRBV4-1
D gene: TRBD1
clone size: .
CDR3 protein: CASSQIQGATNEKLFF
CDR3 DNA: TGCGCCAGCAGCCAAATTCAGGGGGCAACTAATGAAAAACTGTTTTTT

J gene: TRBJ2-1
V gene: TRBV7-3
D gene: TRBD2
clone size: .
CDR3 protein: CASSSLTSGTGEQFF
CDR3 DNA: TGTGCCAGCAGCTCCCTGACTAGCGGGACGGGTGAGCAGTTCTTC

J gene: TRBJ1-1
V gene: TRBV5-6
D gene: .
clone size: .
CDR3 protein: CASSPQGRMNTEAFF
CDR3 DNA: TGTGCCAGCAGCCCGCAGGGTCGGATGAACACTGAAGCTTTCTTT

J gene: TRBJ1-2
V gene: TRBV24-1
D gene: TRBD1
clone size: .
CDR3 protein: CATSSGQGAYGYTF
CDR3 DNA: TGTGCCACCAGTAGTGGACAGGGGGCATATGGCTACACCTTC

J gene: TRBJ1-5
V gene: TRBV7-9
D gene: .
clone size: .
CDR3 protein: CASSLGGAGNQPQHF
CDR3 DNA: TGTGCCAGCAGCTTAGGGGGCGCAGGCAATCAGCCCCAGCATTTT

J gene: TRBJ1-1
V gene: TRBV5-5
D gene: .
clone size: .
CDR3 protein: CASTLTTNTEAFF
CDR3 DNA: TGTGCCAGCACACTGACAACGAACACTGAAGCTTTCTTT

J gene: TRBJ1-3
V gene: TRBV5-1
D gene: .
clone size: .
CDR3 protein: CASSLSRSSGNTIYF
CDR3 DNA: TGCGCCAGCAGCTTGAGTCGGAGCTCTGGAAACACCATATATTTT

J gene: TRBJ1-5
V gene: TRBV15
D gene: TRBD1
clone size: .
CDR3 protein: CATSSTQGVPSNQPQHF
CDR3 DNA: TGTGCCACCAGCAGTACCCAGGGGGTCCCTAGCAATCAGCCCCAGCATTTT

J gene: TRBJ2-3
V gene: TRBV30
D gene: .
clone size: .
CDR3 protein: CAWTGGLFTDTQYF
CDR3 DNA: TGTGCCTGGACCGGAGGGCTATTCACAGATACGCAGTATTTT

J gene: TRBJ1-2
V gene: TRBV4-1
D gene: .
clone size: .
CDR3 protein: CASSQRQGGAYTF
CDR3 DNA: TGCGCCAGCAGCCAAAGGCAGGGTGGGGCCTACACCTTC

J gene: TRBJ1-2
V gene: TRBV28
D gene: TRBD1
clone size: once
CDR3 protein: CASSWGQGGIFYTF
CDR3 DNA: TGTGCCAGCAGTTGGGGACAGGGGGGGATTTTCTACACCTTC

J gene: TRBJ2-7
V gene: TRBV27
D gene: .
clone size: .
CDR3 protein: CASSPLDTVAYEQYF
CDR3 DNA: TGTGCCAGCAGTCCACTCGATACCGTTGCCTACGAGCAGTACTTC

J gene: TRBJ2-7
V gene: TRBV7-9
D gene: TRBD1
clone size: .
CDR3 protein: CASSLEDRGWYEQYF
CDR3 DNA: TGTGCCAGCAGCTTAGAGGACAGGGGCTGGTACGAGCAGTACTTC

J gene: TRBJ2-3
V gene: TRBV10-3
D gene: .
clone size: .
CDR3 protein: CAIRLAIEDTQYF
CDR3 DNA: TGTGCCATCAGACTAGCAATCGAAGATACGCAGTATTTT

J gene: TRBJ1-5
V gene: TRBV19
D gene: .
clone size: few
CDR3 protein: CASSIAEVLSGQPQHF
CDR3 DNA: TGTGCCAGTAGTATAGCCGAAGTGCTATCCGGTCAGCCCCAGCATTTT

J gene: TRBJ2-1
V gene: TRBV18
D gene: TRBD2
clone size: .
CDR3 protein: CASSLASGAYNEQFF
CDR3 DNA: TGTGCCAGCTCACTCGCTAGCGGAGCTTACAATGAGCAGTTCTTC

J gene: TRBJ2-7
V gene: TRBV28
D gene: .
clone size: once
CDR3 protein: CASSSQVPNEQYF
CDR3 DNA: TGTGCCAGCAGTTCTCAGGTCCCCAACGAGCAGTACTTC

J gene: TRBJ2-7
V gene: TRBV19
D gene: TRBD1
clone size: .
CDR3 protein: CASSGQGPPYEQYF
CDR3 DNA: TGTGCCAGTAGCGGACAGGGGCCCCCCTACGAGCAGTACTTC

J gene: TRBJ2-1
V gene: TRBV9
D gene: .
clone size: .
CDR3 protein: CASSVVGSAGAIVPSYNEQFF
CDR3 DNA: TGTGCCAGCAGCGTAGTAGGCTCTGCAGGGGCGATCGTCCCCTCCTACAATGAGCAGTTCTTC

J gene: TRBJ1-4
V gene: TRBV7-2
D gene: .
clone size: .
CDR3 protein: CASNPGGGAGEKLFF
CDR3 DNA: TGTGCCAGCAACCCAGGTGGCGGGGCCGGGGAAAAACTGTTTTTT

J gene: TRBJ1-5
V gene: TRBV19
D gene: .
clone size: .
CDR3 protein: CASRRTAESDQPQHF
CDR3 DNA: TGTGCCAGTAGGAGGACAGCAGAGAGCGATCAGCCCCAGCATTTT

J gene: TRBJ2-7
V gene: TRBV7-3
D gene: TRBD1
clone size: .
CDR3 protein: CASRAGTGNYEQYF
CDR3 DNA: TGTGCCAGCAGGGCCGGGACAGGGAACTACGAGCAGTACTTC

J gene: TRBJ1-4
V gene: TRBV5-4
D gene: .
clone size: once
CDR3 protein: CASSPGGSTNEKLFF
CDR3 DNA: TGTGCCAGCAGCCCGGGGGGGTCAACTAATGAAAAACTGTTTTTT

J gene: TRBJ1-4
V gene: TRBV13
D gene: TRBD1
clone size: .
CDR3 protein: CASSQATGGDPNEKLFF
CDR3 DNA: TGTGCCAGCAGCCAAGCCACAGGGGGCGACCCGAATGAAAAACTGTTTTTT

J gene: TRBJ2-1
V gene: TRBV9
D gene: .
clone size: .
CDR3 protein: CASSVGVMSYNEQFF
CDR3 DNA: TGTGCCAGCAGCGTAGGCGTAATGTCCTACAATGAGCAGTTCTTC

J gene: TRBJ1-5
V gene: TRBV7-2
D gene: TRBD1
clone size: .
CDR3 protein: CASSLQTGGFSNQPQHF
CDR3 DNA: TGTGCCAGCAGCCTACAGACAGGGGGCTTTAGCAATCAGCCCCAGCATTTT

J gene: TRBJ1-5
V gene: TRBV7-2
D gene: TRBD1
clone size: .
CDR3 protein: CASSLRTGGSAQPQHF
CDR3 DNA: TGTGCCAGCAGCCTCCGAACAGGGGGCTCGGCTCAGCCCCAGCATTTT

J gene: TRBJ1-4
V gene: TRBV18
D gene: TRBD1
clone size: .
CDR3 protein: CASSPGQANEKLFF
CDR3 DNA: TGTGCCAGCTCACCGGGACAGGCTAATGAAAAACTGTTTTTT

J gene: TRBJ2-3
V gene: TRBV6-5
D gene: .
clone size: .
CDR3 protein: CASRQRNPTDTQYF
CDR3 DNA: TGTGCCAGCAGGCAGAGGAACCCCACAGATACGCAGTATTTT

J gene: TRBJ1-5
V gene: TRBV5-1
D gene: TRBD1
clone size: .
CDR3 protein: CASSEGQWNQPQHF
CDR3 DNA: TGCGCCAGCAGCGAGGGACAGTGGAATCAGCCCCAGCATTTT

J gene: TRBJ1-3
V gene: TRBV5-1
D gene: TRBD1
clone size: .
CDR3 protein: CASSQQGQGRGNTIYF
CDR3 DNA: TGCGCCAGCAGCCAACAAGGACAGGGTCGTGGAAACACCATATATTTT

J gene: TRBJ2-5
V gene: TRBV30
D gene: TRBD1
clone size: .
CDR3 protein: CAWSAGTGGTQETQYF
CDR3 DNA: TGTGCCTGGAGTGCCGGGACAGGGGGAACACAAGAGACCCAGTACTTC

J gene: TRBJ2-3
V gene: TRBV11-2
D gene: .
clone size: .
CDR3 protein: CASSTSVTQYF
CDR3 DNA: TGTGCCAGCAGCACCAGCGTCACGCAGTATTTT